This T cell receptor (beta chain) emerged from a study of CD8 T cells in Susac syndrome. Study as a whole: Patients with Susac syndrome had blood drawn and were at that point therapy-naive, on corticosteroids, or on intravenous immunoglobulin alone.

An input of about 0.45 to 1 ug of RNA was subjected to reverse transcription using random hexamers. TCRdb itself ran the immunoSEQ multiplex PCR reads through MiXCR, one entry per CDR3 protein. Found here are more than 80,000 distinct CDR3 sequences, approximately 95% of them singletons; the top ten hold about 0.41%. V gave up 8 bases and J gave up 1 base, with 14 bases separating them. Germline lookup yields CDR1 SQVTM and CDR2 ANQGSEA. CDR3 length equals 14 residues. Sequenced: CD8+ T cells from PBMCs. The V and J genes are TRBV29-1 and TRBJ2-2, with D tentatively TRBD1 (6 bases). This sequence originates from a human donor with Susac syndrome. This chain's CDR3 is CSLKTGENTGELFF. For the CDR3, the DNA is TGCAGCCTAAAGACAGGCGAGAACACCGGGGAGCTGTTTTTT.